Following are 31 T cell receptor beta chains from one sample sequenced in a study of blood T cell repertoires in COVID-19 (dated by TCRdb to the early 2020s). The library was produced with the immunoSEQ multiplex PCR assay. TCRdb carries this immuneACCESS record with in-frame sequences only. Its versions omit some clonotypes, under half of them owing to an unresolved V gene in the studies checked, with the rest unexplained. A total of approximately 230,000 clones appear in this sample, about 85% of them only once. The top ten hold just under 20% of the sample. The sample taken for sequencing was peripheral blood. Every receptor here comes from a man between 25 and 39 years old with active or convalescent COVID-19.

Note on this clone: This same CDR3 is encoded by further DNA sequences in the sample. The chain employs TRBV4-3 and TRBJ2-7; 9 nucleotides align to TRBD2. The CDR3 has 16 amino acids. Germline assignment: CDR1 LGHNA and CDR2 YSLEER. V lost 0 bases to trimming and J lost 2 bases; unmatched junction nucleotides: 5. In DNA, the CDR3 is TGCGCCAGCAGCCAAGATCGGCGGGGGGGAACCTACGAGCAGTACTTC. Translation gives CASSQDRRGGTYEQYF.

The chain uses TRBV28 and TRBJ1-6; D is possibly TRBD1 (6 bases). V lost 2 bases and J 8 bases, leaving 13 bases between the germline ends. The germline V gene has CDR1 MDHEN and CDR2 SYDVKM. The CDR3 extends over 15 amino acids. The CDR3 DNA sequence: TGTGCCAGCAGTTTAAACTTGGACAGCGATTCACCCCTCCACTTT. Its translation: CASSLNLDSDSPLHF.

The J gene is TRBJ1-2, the V gene TRBV6-5, with 9 bases lining up with TRBD1. CDR3 size: 13 residues. Germline V CDR1 and CDR2: MNHEY, SVGAGI. The V and J ends lost 10 bases and 6 bases, in that order; junction bases with no gene match: 9. The CDR3 spells CATHRGLVDGYTF. The CDR3 nucleotides are TGTGCCACCCACAGGGGGCTCGTGGATGGCTACACCTTC.

J is TRBJ1-2 and V is TRBV30, with TRBD1 matching over 7 bases. With 2 bases clipped from V and 11 bases from J, the junction kept 14 bases outside the gene matches. The germline V gene has CDR1 GTSNPN and CDR2 SVGIG (reference sequence). The CDR3 loop spans 14 amino acids. CDR3 protein: CAWSPGQSSMLYTF. The CDR3 DNA reads as TGTGCCTGGAGTCCGGGACAGTCTTCTATGTTATACACCTTC.

This clone showed up just a few times. The chain joins TRBV2 to TRBJ1-2; D is uncertain. Germline CDR1 is SNHLY and CDR2 is FYNNEI. Trimming pared 6 bases from V and 0 bases from J, leaving 14 bases between. The CDR3 covers 15 residues. Written as DNA, the CDR3 is TGTGCCAGCAGGCCCGGAATAGGAGCTAACTATGGCTACACCTTC. As protein: CASRPGIGANYGYTF.

V is TRBV19 and J is TRBJ1-2, with a possible D match to TRBD1 (5 bases). Germline V lookup: CDR1 LNHDA, CDR2 SQIVND (reference sequence). The V and J ends lost 5 bases and 7 bases respectively, with 17 bases between them. The CDR3 runs 14 residues. The CDR3 loop is CASSLPVGGFGYTF. As DNA, the CDR3 is TGTGCCAGTAGTCTCCCAGTGGGGGGTTTTGGCTACACCTTC. Filled out from reference TRBV19 and TRBJ1-2, the complete variable domain reads DGGITQSPKYLFRKEGQNVTLSCEQNLNHDAMYWYRQDPGQGLRLIYYSQIVNDFQKGDIAEGYSVSREKKESFPLTVTSAQKNPTAFYLCASSLPVGGFGYTFGSGTRLTVV.

The genes are TRBV7-2 and TRBJ2-5; D is uncertain. This CDR3 is 14 amino acids long. The germline gives CDR1 SGHTA, CDR2 FQGNSA. Between the trimmed V and J ends, which lost 7 bases and 5 bases, there was a span of 17 bases. In DNA, the CDR3 is TGTGCCAGCACCATTCCTACCTGGTCGGAGACCCAGTACTTC. It translates to CASTIPTWSETQYF.

The chain joins TRBV3-1 (or the pseudogene TRBV3-2) to TRBJ2-2; possibly TRBD1 for D (6 bases). Germline lookup yields CDR1 LGHDT and CDR2 YNNKEL (reference sequence). Trimming removed 1 base from V and 7 bases from J, with 13 bases in between. This CDR3 is 15 amino acids long. The CDR3 bases are TGTGCCAGCAGCCAAGTGGGGGCATTGGGCGGGGAGCTGTTTTTT. This translates into CASSQVGALGGELFF.

The chain combines TRBV5-1 with TRBJ2-6; D uncertain. V gave up 2 bases and J gave up 0 bases, with 6 bases separating them. Germline V gives CDR1 SGHRS, CDR2 YFSETQ. CDR3 length: 15 residues. The CDR3 is CASSFSSSGANVLTF. Here the CDR3 DNA reads TGCGCCAGCAGCTTTTCTTCCTCTGGGGCCAACGTCCTGACTTTC.

This clone turned up a few times. The rearrangement uses TRBV12-3 or TRBV12-4 and TRBJ2-2; tentatively, D is TRBD1 (5 bases). Trimming left V 2 bases short and J 5 bases short, with 6 bases between. CDR3 length equals 13 residues. The CDR3 DNA reads as TGTGCCAGCAGTTTAAAGGGGACCGGGGAGCTGTTTTTT. It yields the protein CASSLKGTGELFF.

This clone has only one observation. This chain joins TRBV7-2 and TRBJ2-2; tentative D call: TRBD1 (6 bases). Germline V gene lookup returns CDR1 SGHTA and CDR2 FQGNSA. V lost 1 base and J 2 bases, leaving 11 bases between the germline ends. This CDR3 has 16 residues. The DNA for the CDR3 is TGTGCCAGCAGCTTAGGGGGGCTGGGCAACACCGGGGAGCTGTTTTTT. Protein product: CASSLGGLGNTGELFF. Full variable domain (outside the CDR3, taken from reference TRBV7-2 and TRBJ2-2): GAGVSQSPSNKVTEKGKDVELRCDPISGHTALYWYRQSLGQGLEFLIYFQGNSAPDKSGLPSDRFSAERTGGSVSTLTIQRTQQEDSAVYLCASSLGGLGNTGELFFGEGSRLTVL.

This clone was recorded only once. V usage is TRBV23-1 and J usage is TRBJ1-2; the match to TRBD1 covers 8 bases. TRBV23-1 is given ORF status, its function remaining uncertain. The junction had 10 bases not matched to a gene; V was cut back by 4 bases and J by 9 bases. The CDR3 loop spans 14 amino acids. CDR3 region: CASSRMGTGSRYTF. The CDR3 DNA reads TGCGCCAGCAGTCGCATGGGGACAGGCTCACGCTACACCTTC.

CDR3: CASNLQGGYGYTF. As DNA, the CDR3 is TGTGCCAGCAACTTACAGGGTGGCTATGGCTACACCTTC. The chain uses TRBV28 and TRBJ1-2; a possible D gene is TRBD1 (6 bases). The V gene lost 7 bases and the J gene lost 4 bases, with 13 bases spanning the gap. The CDR3 loop spans 13 amino acids. Germline lookup yields CDR1 MDHEN and CDR2 SYDVKM.

The chain joins TRBV4-3 to TRBJ2-1, with 7 bases identical to TRBD2. Trimming at V came to 4 bases and at J to 10 bases, leaving 7 bases not matched to a gene. This CDR3 is 13 amino acids long. Germline V gene sequence: CDR1 LGHNA, CDR2 YSLEER. In DNA form, the CDR3 reads TGCGCCAGCAGCCGCGGACTAGGGCAGGAGCAGTTCTTC. It translates to CASSRGLGQEQFF.

A single count supports this clone. The chain has TRBV10-3 and TRBJ1-1; 7 nucleotides line up with TRBD1. J was trimmed by 10 bases and V by 6 bases; bases with no gene match: 14. The length of the CDR3 is 14 residues. Germline V gives CDR1 ENHRY, CDR2 SYGVKD. This CDR3 is CAIRPSTGDGRAFF. The CDR3 region has the DNA TGTGCCATCAGACCTTCCACAGGGGACGGTCGAGCTTTCTTT.

The count of this clone is one. J is TRBJ1-1 and V is TRBV5-4; tentative D call: TRBD1 (6 bases). The germline V gene encodes CDR1 SGHNT and CDR2 YYREEE (reference sequence). V lost 0 bases and J lost 4, with 10 bases in between. CDR3 length: 14 amino acids. As DNA, the CDR3 is TGTGCCAGCAGCTTGGCCTGGACAGTCACTGAAGCTTTCTTT. Its translation: CASSLAWTVTEAFF.

The chain carries TRBV7-6 and TRBJ2-1; D remains unclear. Germline CDR1 SGHVS, CDR2 FNYEAQ. V was trimmed by 3 bases and J by 7 bases, leaving 22 bases between them. The length of the CDR3 is 17 residues. CDR3 sequence reads: CASSLSPGAPPSNEQFF. CDR3 DNA sequence: TGTGCCAGCAGCTTGTCCCCGGGTGCCCCCCCATCAAATGAGCAGTTCTTC.

The J gene is TRBJ1-1, the V gene TRBV11-2; TRBD1 matches at 7 bases. The V gene end was trimmed by 5 bases and the J gene end by 4 bases; junction bases not matched to a gene: 10. CDR3 length equals 15 residues. The germline V gene encodes CDR1 SGHAT and CDR2 FQNNGV. The CDR3 region is CASSARQGRATEAFF. CDR3 sequence (DNA): TGTGCCAGCAGCGCTAGACAGGGACGAGCCACTGAAGCTTTCTTT.

The rearrangement joins TRBV28 to TRBJ1-2, with D unresolved. The germline V gene encodes CDR1 MDHEN and CDR2 SYDVKM. This CDR3 spans 12 amino acids. Trimming shortened V by 6 bases and J by 4 bases, and 9 bases separated the two germline ends. The CDR3 is CASRQSIYGYTF. The DNA of the CDR3 is TGTGCCAGCAGACAGTCGATCTATGGCTACACCTTC.

The V and J genes are TRBV27 and TRBJ1-2, with 10 bases that match TRBD1. Unmatched junction bases numbered 14, after V lost 7 bases and J lost 6 bases. Germline V lookup: CDR1 MNHEY, CDR2 SMNVEV (reference sequence). CDR3 length: 16 amino acids. CDR3 amino acids: CASTSLDRGKAHGYTF. The CDR3 coding sequence is TGTGCCAGCACCTCCCTGGACAGGGGGAAAGCCCATGGCTACACCTTC.

The V and J genes are TRBV9 and TRBJ2-5; TRBD1 matches at 8 bases. The germline CDR1 and CDR2 sequences are SGDLS and YYNGEE. V trimming: 2 bases; J trimming: 5 bases; junction bases outside the gene matches: 2. The CDR3 runs to 13 residues. CDR3 sequence reads: CASSVDRVETQYF. CDR3 DNA: TGTGCCAGCAGCGTGGACAGGGTGGAGACCCAGTACTTC.

V usage is TRBV12-3 or TRBV12-4 and J usage is TRBJ1-1; the D gene is possibly TRBD1 (5 bases). V lost 7 bases and J 4 bases, leaving 13 bases between the germline ends. The CDR3 is 13 amino acids. CDR3 sequence (DNA): TGTGCCAGCAAGACAGCCATGGTCACTGAAGCTTTCTTT. It yields the protein CASKTAMVTEAFF.

The chain carries TRBV19 and TRBJ2-7; D is possibly TRBD2 (7 bases). With 6 bases removed from V and 7 bases from J, the gap between germline ends came to 22 bases. Germline CDR1 LNHDA, CDR2 SQIVND (reference sequence). The CDR3 runs to 15 residues. The CDR3 region is CASSPGGGSLREQYF. The CDR3 nucleotides read TGTGCCAGTAGCCCGGGGGGCGGTTCCCTACGGGAGCAGTACTTC.

This clone turned up a few times. The CDR3 reads CTLAGIGKLFF. The CDR3 DNA follows: TGCACTCTCGCAGGGATAGGAAAACTGTTTTTT. The V gene is TRBV20-1, the J gene TRBJ1-4; D is possibly TRBD1 (5 bases). The CDR3 contains 11 residues. Germline loops: CDR1 DFQATT, CDR2 SNEGSKA (reference sequence).

V usage is TRBV18 and J usage is TRBJ1-1; D is ambiguous. Between the trimmed V and J ends, which lost 4 bases and 3 bases, there was a span of 15 bases. This CDR3 has 15 amino acids. CDR1 is KGHSH, CDR2 LQKENI, per germline. The CDR3 sequence is CASSRSSDLYTEAFF. The CDR3 nucleotides read TGTGCCAGCTCACGCTCCTCAGATTTGTACACTGAAGCTTTCTTT. The variable domain in full, completed from reference TRBV18 and TRBJ1-1, reads NAGVMQNPRHLVRRRGQEARLRCSPMKGHSHVYWYRQLPEEGLKFMVYLQKENIIDESGMPKERFSAEFPKEGPSILRIQQVVRGDSAAYFCASSRSSDLYTEAFFGQGTRLTVV.

The rearrangement links TRBV29-1 to TRBJ2-3; TRBD1 matches 7 bases. Trimming took 4 bases from V and 4 from J; bases not matched to a gene: 11. The CDR3 totals 15 residues. CDR1 and CDR2 from the germline V gene are SQVTM and ANQGSEA. CDR3 region: CSVATGVDKADTQYF. CDR3 DNA sequence: TGCAGCGTTGCTACAGGGGTGGACAAAGCAGATACGCAGTATTTT.

Here the CDR3 reads CASSDRGFLYGYTF. As DNA, the CDR3 is TGTGCCAGTAGTGACCGGGGATTCTTATATGGCTACACCTTC. The rearrangement uses TRBV19 and TRBJ1-2; D call uncertain. The CDR3 runs to 14 residues. Germline V gene data show CDR1 as LNHDA and CDR2 as SQIVND (reference sequence). V lost 5 bases and J 5 bases, leaving 15 bases between the germline ends.

The chain employs TRBV6-5 and TRBJ1-2, with 11 positions matching TRBD1. The CDR3 runs to 14 residues. Germline V gene lookup returns CDR1 MNHEY and CDR2 SVGAGI. V lost 0 bases, J lost 8 bases, and 2 bases stayed unmatched. In nucleotides, the CDR3 is TGTGCCAGCAGTTACTCCGGGACAGGGGGAGGCTACACCTTC. Its translation is CASSYSGTGGGYTF.

V usage is TRBV6-5 and J usage is TRBJ1-1, with 7 nucleotides matching TRBD1. CDR1 MNHEY and CDR2 SVGAGI come from the germline V gene. This CDR3 has 14 amino acids. Trimming took 0 bases from V and 4 from J; bases not matched to a gene: 2. CDR3 sequence: CASSYSRTGTEAFF. DNA for the CDR3: TGTGCCAGCAGTTACTCCCGGACAGGCACTGAAGCTTTCTTT.

This chain connects TRBV18 to TRBJ2-7; 8 nucleotides line up with TRBD1. The germline CDR1 and CDR2 sequences are KGHSH and LQKENI. The J segment lost 6 bases and the V segment lost 3 bases, leaving 10 bases of the junction unmatched. CDR3 length: 15 residues. The CDR3 is CASSPNPGQAVEQYF. The CDR3 coding sequence is TGTGCCAGCTCACCGAATCCGGGACAGGCCGTCGAGCAGTACTTC.

This clone has just a few counts. V and J are TRBV7-2 and TRBJ1-6; D unclear. Germline values: CDR1 SGHTA, CDR2 FQGNSA. The CDR3 extends over 16 amino acids. V lost 4 bases to trimming and J lost 4 bases, with 14 bases between them. DNA for the CDR3: TGTGCCAGCAGCTCCTTAAGGACTGGGTATAATTCACCCCTCCACTTT. Its translation is CASSSLRTGYNSPLHF.